This T cell receptor (beta chain) was profiled in a study of blood T cell repertoires in COVID-19. On the study more broadly: COVID-19 samples from acute and convalescent phases originated in the United States, Italy and Spain.

J lost 6 bases, V lost 8 bases, and 2 bases had no gene match. Germline lookup yields CDR1 MNHEY and CDR2 SMNVEV (reference sequence). This CDR3 region has 13 residues. Seattle patients were enrolled during active infection and followed longitudinally. Original methodology: Cell counts per sample came from amplifying reference gene primers. Repertoires were generated with immunoSEQ multiplex PCR, while TCRdb's copy carries only in-frame clones and drops some. The DNA gave D and trimming, while V, J and clone size come from that table. The table lists 150,000 to 200,000 clones, approximately 90% of them singletons, with around an eighth in the top ten.

This receptor was taken from a woman between 70 and 85 years old with COVID-19, enrolled during active disease. V gene TRBV27 combines with J gene TRBJ1-6; 9 bases fit TRBD1. The sample taken for sequencing was peripheral blood. The CDR3 region is CASGTGPNSPLHF. The CDR3 DNA reads TGTGCCAGCGGGACAGGGCCTAATTCACCCCTCCACTTT.